The clone carrying this T cell receptor (beta chain) was counted between two and nine times. With survey level as its setting, the immunoSEQ assay was v3.0. The method was immunoSEQ multiplex PCR; TCRdb's version includes in-frame clones alone and lacks a portion of them. The sample consists of about 27,000 clones, around four fifths of them appearing once. This sample was included in a study of long-term antiretroviral therapy in people with HIV. Germline trimming cut 0 bases from V and 6 bases from J; bases unmatched to any gene: 6. CDR1 is LGHNA and CDR2 is YNFKEQ in the germline V gene. The CDR3 extends over 15 amino acids.

This chain links TRBV4-2 with TRBJ2-7, with 9 bases lining up with TRBD1. The sequencing here drew on unsorted PBMCs, taken 0.8 years before starting antiretroviral therapy. The sequence derives from a man aged 18-30 years with HIV. The CDR3 sequence: CASSQDLETGGEQYF. The CDR3, as DNA: TGTGCCAGCAGCCAAGATCTCGAGACAGGGGGCGAGCAGTACTTC.